This TCR beta chain was sequenced in a study of vaccination effects on CD4 cells after COVID-19. Looking at the study overall: Two-dose BNT162b2 or mRNA-1273 vaccination was given to participants. Study results and limitations: Sampling in the study covered few convalescent patients and included no early post-infection timepoints. Clones of infection and vaccine origin contracted markedly late after vaccination.

Trimming cost V 5 bases and J 2 bases; bases outside gene matches: 1. The germline CDR1 and CDR2 sequences are MNHEY and SVGAGI. This CDR3 region has 13 residues. As regards this clone: Its antigen is as yet unknown.

Generated by immunoSEQ multiplex PCR, the TCRdb table keeps only in-frame clones and is missing some. The sample records more than 35,000 clones, approximately 70% being singletons. Before sequencing took place, the ViraFEST assay used viral peptide pools to expand antigen-specific CD4+ T cells. Isolation of CD4+ T cells took place after around 10 days of culture. Between March and December 2020, the person had a SARS-CoV-2 infection that PCR confirmed. It was on days 3 and 7 that half the medium was replaced with IL-2 medium. Material: CD4+ T cells from PBMCs cultured with a peptide pool, obtained before COVID-19 vaccination. The clonotype comes from a human donor who had a prior SARS-CoV-2 infection. V is TRBV6-5 and J is TRBJ2-5, with 8 bases fitting TRBD1. CDR3 in amino acids: CASSRDRQETQYF. In DNA form, the CDR3 reads TGTGCCAGCAGTCGGGACAGGCAAGAGACCCAGTACTTC.